This TCR beta chain was recovered during a study of cytomegalovirus exposure and HLA in healthy donors. The study, taken as a whole, reports: While the bulk of TCR sequences proved rare, some public TCRs turned up in many donors.

Concerning this clone itself: Antigen unknown.

The germline CDR1 and CDR2 sequences are ENHRY and SYGVKD. CDR3 size: 16 residues. V was clipped by 6 bases and J by 1 base; unmatched bases: 5. A multiplex PCR was run with 60 Vbeta primers and 13 Jbeta primers. Here immunoSEQ multiplex PCR was the method, and the copy in TCRdb shows in-frame clones only, minus some. This sample has about 130,000 clones; around 80% occur once, and the top ten carry 5% to 6%. This rearrangement joins TRBV10-3 to TRBJ2-1, with TRBD2 matching 11 bases. Input material: PBMCs. The sequence derives from a man aged 25 to 40 in good health and CMV-seronegative. In DNA, the CDR3 is TGTGCCATCAGGAGGGGGACTAGCGGATCCTACAATGAGCAGTTCTTC. Amino acids: CAIRRGTSGSYNEQFF.